The T cell receptor (beta chain) under discussion was sequenced for a study of cytomegalovirus exposure and HLA in healthy donors. The study's findings and limits: More clonal expansion characterized HLA-associated TCR beta chains than equally common others in a later analysis. Segments of the TCR beta V type were, in most cases, productive about 90% or about 30% of the time in an earlier analysis. In a later analysis, the majority of CMV-associated beta chains seemingly showed HLA restriction. It was assumed in the presence/absence analyses that sequencing depth was roughly uniform across donors.

It was with 60 Vbeta and 13 Jbeta primers that the PCR ran. Profiling relied on immunoSEQ multiplex PCR, and the TCRdb table lists in-frame clones only, not all of them. The data hold approximately 110,000 clones, with about 74% observed a single time. This clone was seen a single time. Its matching antigen is unknown. The junction departs from germline at one end; a sequencing error may be responsible. Other DNA sequences in this sample translate to the same CDR3. Germline CDR1 is MNHNS and CDR2 is SASEGT. The CDR3 is 15 residues long. The sequence was collected from a woman aged 50 to 60 in good health and CMV-seropositive. The chain employs TRBV6-1 and TRBJ2-5; weak D call: TRBD1 (6 bases). Sequencing was done on a sample of PBMCs. CDR3 coding DNA: TGTGCCAGCAGTAATTACAGGGATTTTGAGGAGACACAGTACTTC. Its translation: CASSNYRDFEETQYF.